Below are 25 T cell receptor beta chains sequenced from a single sample in a study of radiotherapy plus CTLA-4 blockade in lung cancer. The method was immunoSEQ multiplex PCR; TCRdb's version includes in-frame clones alone and lacks a portion of them. Of roughly 73,000 clones listed, around 87% are singletons. The sequences come from peripheral blood, collected from a patient treated with radiotherapy plus ipilimumab. These receptors originate from a human donor with non-small cell lung cancer that progressed on radiotherapy plus ipilimumab.

The chain joins TRBV7-3 to TRBJ2-1, with D possibly matching TRBD1 (6 bases). The germline V gene encodes CDR1 SGHTA and CDR2 FQGTGA. V was trimmed by 2 bases and J by 7 bases, leaving 15 bases between them. This CDR3 spans 15 amino acids. CDR3: CASSLGGQVGNEQFF. The DNA of the CDR3 is TGTGCCAGCAGCTTAGGGGGCCAGGTCGGTAATGAGCAGTTCTTC.

The rearrangement links TRBV5-4 to TRBJ2-5; TRBD2 is a possible D gene (6 bases). The CDR3 has 15 residues. Per germline, CDR1 SGHNT and CDR2 YYREEE (reference sequence). Trimming left V 4 bases short and J 2 bases short, with 15 bases between. CDR3 protein: CASSKGDLTQETQYF. DNA of the CDR3: TGTGCCAGCAGCAAAGGGGACTTAACACAAGAGACCCAGTACTTC.

DNA for the CDR3: TGTGCCAGCAGTTACACGCCAGATAATGAAAAACTGTTTTTT. The encoded protein is CASSYTPDNEKLFF. The chain couples TRBV6-5 to TRBJ1-4; D is unclear. V gave up 2 bases and J gave up 4 bases, with 8 bases separating them. The length of the CDR3 is 14 residues. Germline loops: CDR1 MNHEY, CDR2 SVGAGI.

V is TRBV5-8 and J is TRBJ2-5; weak D call: TRBD2 (6 bases). V lost 2 bases and J 2 bases, leaving 7 bases between the germline ends. The CDR3 totals 13 residues. Germline lookup yields CDR1 SGHTS and CDR2 YDEGEE. The CDR3 DNA reads TGTGCCAGCAGCTTTGGGGGGCAAGAGACCCAGTACTTC. Amino acid sequence: CASSFGGQETQYF.

The rearrangement links TRBV7-9 to TRBJ1-2, with TRBD1 identical over 8 bases. The CDR3 totals 14 residues. Germline trimming cut 4 bases from V and 4 bases from J; bases unmatched to any gene: 5. Germline V gene sequence: CDR1 SEHNR, CDR2 FQNEAQ (reference sequence). In DNA, the CDR3 is TGTGCCAGCAGCTCGGGGACAGGCATCTATGGCTACACCTTC. This gives the protein CASSSGTGIYGYTF.

The gene calls are TRBV27 and TRBJ2-1, with a possible D match to TRBD2 (6 bases). V was cut by 3 bases and J by 4 bases, with 7 bases left in between. Germline CDR1 and CDR2: MNHEY and SMNVEV (reference sequence). This CDR3 contains 13 residues. The chain's CDR3 is CASSLGLYNEQFF. CDR3 DNA: TGTGCCAGCAGTTTGGGACTTTACAATGAGCAGTTCTTC.

This clone appeared once. The chain is built from TRBV5-6 and TRBJ2-3; 10 bases line up with TRBD2. J was trimmed by 0 bases and V by 2 bases; bases with no gene match: 6. The CDR3 sequence is 17 residues long. The germline CDR1 and CDR2 sequences are SGHDT and YYEEEE. CDR3 amino acids: CASSFPGLAISTDTQYF. The CDR3 DNA follows: TGTGCCAGCAGCTTCCCGGGACTAGCGATTAGCACAGATACGCAGTATTTT.

V usage is TRBV5-4 and J usage is TRBJ2-3; 10 bases align to TRBD1. The CDR3 has 18 residues. From germline, CDR1 is SGHNT and CDR2 YYREEE (reference sequence). J was trimmed by 3 bases and V by 4 bases; bases with no gene match: 14. The CDR3 protein is CASSGGTGTGVWTDTQYF. The DNA for the CDR3 is TGTGCCAGCAGCGGGGGGACCGGGACAGGGGTTTGGACAGATACGCAGTATTTT.

This chain connects TRBV6-1 to TRBJ1-2; D gene uncertain. The CDR3 covers 16 residues. With 2 bases removed from V and 1 base from J, the gap between germline ends came to 14 bases. CDR1 and CDR2 (germline): MNHNS, SASEGT. The CDR3 loop reads CASSEFDGSINYGYTF. For the CDR3, the DNA is TGTGCCAGCAGTGAATTCGACGGAAGCATTAACTATGGCTACACCTTC.

V is TRBV7-9 and J is TRBJ2-3; 8 nucleotides align to TRBD2. There are 16 residues in the CDR3. Germline CDR1 and CDR2: SEHNR and FQNEAQ (reference sequence). Trimming removed 5 bases from V and 2 bases from J; junction bases left unmatched: 9. The CDR3 region is CASSGPPSGSTDTQYF. The CDR3 DNA is TGTGCCAGCAGCGGCCCACCTAGCGGGTCCACAGATACGCAGTATTTT.

As DNA, the CDR3 is TGCGCCAGCAGCAGCGAGATCACAGATACGCAGTATTTT. This gives the protein CASSSEITDTQYF. The V call is TRBV5-1, the J call TRBJ2-3; D not certain. V lost 4 bases, J lost 2 bases, and 8 bases lay in between. The germline gives CDR1 SGHRS, CDR2 YFSETQ. The CDR3 has 13 residues.

J is TRBJ1-2 and V is TRBV19; TRBD1 might be the D (5 bases). Germline V gene data show CDR1 as LNHDA and CDR2 as SQIVND (reference sequence). Trimming cost V 5 bases and J 7 bases, with 11 bases left between them. The CDR3 has 12 amino acids. The CDR3 coding sequence is TGTGCCAGTAGTCCCCGCGGGGGTGGCTACACCTTC. Translation: CASSPRGGGYTF.

The chain carries TRBV10-1 and TRBJ2-7; D gene unclear. Trimming removed 4 bases at V and 3 bases at J, with 10 bases between. This CDR3 is 13 amino acids long. Germline V gives CDR1 WNHNN, CDR2 SYGVQD (reference sequence). The CDR3 reads CASSGTASYEQYF. CDR3 bases: TGCGCCAGCAGTGGCACGGCAAGCTACGAGCAGTACTTC.

This chain connects TRBV11-2 to TRBJ1-1; D gene ambiguous. This CDR3 spans 14 amino acids. Trimming took off 5 bases at V and 1 base at J, with 11 bases between the two ends. The V gene's germline CDR1 is SGHAT and CDR2 FQNNGV. The CDR3 DNA follows: TGTGCCAGCAGCCCCCTCGCAGGGAACACTGAAGCTTTCTTT. It yields the protein CASSPLAGNTEAFF.

The chain uses TRBV7-8 and TRBJ2-7; 14 positions match TRBD2. The CDR3 consists of 13 residues. V shed 9 bases, J shed 4 bases, and the junction held 2 bases outside the gene matches. Germline CDR1 SGHVS, CDR2 FQNEAQ. The CDR3: CARRTSGRYEQYV. CDR3 coding DNA: TGTGCCAGACGGACTAGCGGGAGGTACGAGCAGTACGTC.

The chain recombines TRBV2 with TRBJ2-2; D remains unclear. With 2 bases removed from V and 13 bases from J, the gap between germline ends came to 14 bases. The CDR3 has 13 residues. Germline CDR1 reads SNHLY; CDR2 reads FYNNEI. CDR3 sequence (DNA): TGTGCCAGCAGTGAAACACCCTCTATTTGGCTGTTTTTT. Translation gives CASSETPSIWLFF.

The sample holds one count of this clone. The chain couples TRBV28 to TRBJ2-3; the D gene is possibly TRBD1 (5 bases). The CDR3 spans 15 residues. Germline CDR1 is MDHEN and CDR2 is SYDVKM. With 2 bases removed from V and 6 bases from J, the gap between germline ends came to 15 bases. CDR3 DNA: TGTGCCAGCAGTTTAGTTAGGTTAGGGGTGGATACGCAGTATTTT. Translating gives CASSLVRLGVDTQYF.

This clone was recorded only once. DNA for the CDR3: TGTGCCAGCTCACCACTTTCAGGGGAACAGCCCCAGCATTTT. Its translation is CASSPLSGEQPQHF. This chain connects TRBV18 to TRBJ1-5; a weak D match, TRBD1 (6 bases). Germline lookup yields CDR1 KGHSH and CDR2 LQKENI. The CDR3 sequence is 14 residues long. Trimming cost V 1 base and J 7 bases, with 11 bases left between them.

In this sample, this clone turned up once. V is TRBV28 and J is TRBJ2-7, with D hard to call. Looked up from germline, CDR1 is MDHEN and CDR2 is SYDVKM. The CDR3 runs to 12 residues. Trimming took 6 bases from V and 8 from J, leaving 14 bases between them. The CDR3 is CASSRSRRQQYV. The CDR3, as DNA: TGTGCCAGCAGCCGGAGTAGGAGACAGCAGTACGTC.

The J gene is TRBJ1-5, the V gene TRBV2, with D hard to call. Trimming cost V 5 bases and J 0 bases, with 14 bases left between them. The germline V gene encodes CDR1 SNHLY and CDR2 FYNNEI. This CDR3 contains 16 residues. This CDR3 is CASSYRQAGSNQPQHF. The CDR3 bases are TGTGCCAGCAGTTATCGGCAGGCGGGTAGCAATCAGCCCCAGCATTTT.

This chain joins TRBV4-1 and TRBJ1-1; D perhaps matches TRBD1 (6 bases). Germline-derived CDR1 and CDR2 are MGHRA and YSYEKL. With 0 bases removed from V and 3 bases from J, the gap between germline ends came to 11 bases. The CDR3 runs 15 residues. CDR3 sequence (DNA): TGCGCCAGCAGCCAAGAGGCAGGGGACGACACTGAAGCTTTCTTT. It translates to CASSQEAGDDTEAFF.

This clone was observed a single time. The CDR3 loop reads CASKAEDHQETQYF. CDR3 DNA: TGTGCCAGCAAAGCGGAAGACCACCAAGAGACCCAGTACTTC. The chain has TRBV12-1 and TRBJ2-5; TRBD2, the table's D call, lacks a check against the DNA. TRBV12-1 is classified as a pseudogene. The CDR3 contains 14 residues.

The rearrangement joins TRBV15 to TRBJ1-3; 8 nucleotides agree with TRBD1. The length of the CDR3 is 17 residues. Germline CDR1 is LNHNV and CDR2 is YYDKDF (reference sequence). V dropped 1 base and J dropped 1; count of bases not matched to a gene: 6. The DNA of the CDR3 is TGTGCCACCAGCAGAGGGGACAGGAAAGGGTCTGGAAACACCATATATTTT. It encodes CATSRGDRKGSGNTIYF.

With respect to this clone: Its ends do not fully match the called genes, so a read error is possible. V usage is TRBV7-7 and J usage is TRBJ2-5; 7 bases line up with TRBD1. The CDR3 length is 15 residues. Germline CDR1 SSHAT, CDR2 FNYEAQ (reference sequence). In DNA, the CDR3 is TGTGCTAGCAGCCGAACTCCGGGACAGCAAGAGACCCAGTACTTC. Translating gives CASSRTPGQQETQYF.

V is TRBV5-4 and J is TRBJ1-1; 9 bases are shared with TRBD1. J was trimmed by 4 bases and V by 5 bases; bases with no gene match: 9. The germline CDR1 and CDR2 sequences are SGHNT and YYREEE (reference sequence). CDR3 length equals 15 residues. The CDR3 protein is CASRDLDRGVTEAFF. The DNA for the CDR3 is TGTGCCAGCAGGGACCTGGACAGGGGTGTCACTGAAGCTTTCTTT.